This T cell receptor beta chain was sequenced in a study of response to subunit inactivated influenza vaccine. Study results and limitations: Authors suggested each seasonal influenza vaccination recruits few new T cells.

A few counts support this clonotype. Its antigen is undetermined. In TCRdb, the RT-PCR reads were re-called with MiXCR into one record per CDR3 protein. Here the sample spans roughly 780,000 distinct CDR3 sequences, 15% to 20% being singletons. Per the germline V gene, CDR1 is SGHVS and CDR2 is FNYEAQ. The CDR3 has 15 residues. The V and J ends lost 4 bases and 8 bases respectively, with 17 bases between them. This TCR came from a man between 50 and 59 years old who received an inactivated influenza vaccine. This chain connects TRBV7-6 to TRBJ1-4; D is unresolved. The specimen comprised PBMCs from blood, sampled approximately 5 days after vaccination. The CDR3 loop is CASSSAAREGEKLFF. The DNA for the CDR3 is TGTGCCAGCAGCTCCGCCGCGCGGGAAGGGGAAAAACTGTTTTTT.